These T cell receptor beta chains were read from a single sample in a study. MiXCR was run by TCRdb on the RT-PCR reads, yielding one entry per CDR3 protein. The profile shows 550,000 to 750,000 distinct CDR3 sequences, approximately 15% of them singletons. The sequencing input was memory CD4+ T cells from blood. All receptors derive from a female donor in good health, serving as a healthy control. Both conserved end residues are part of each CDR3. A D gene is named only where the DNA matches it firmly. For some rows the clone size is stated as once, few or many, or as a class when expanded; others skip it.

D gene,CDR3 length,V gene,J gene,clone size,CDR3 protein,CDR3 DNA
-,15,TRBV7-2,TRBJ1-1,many,CASSPIPDGVTEAFF,TGTGCCAGCAGCCCGATACCTGATGGGGTCACTGAAGCTTTCTTT
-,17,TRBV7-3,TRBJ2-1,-,CASSSSPGRGSYNEQFF,TGTGCCAGCAGCTCTTCGCCCGGGAGAGGCTCCTACAATGAGCAGTTCTTC
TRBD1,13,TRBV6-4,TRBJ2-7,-,CARSGTGSYEQYF,TGTGCCAGAAGCGGGACAGGGAGCTACGAGCAGTACTTC
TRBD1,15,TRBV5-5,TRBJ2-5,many,CASSTPTGGQETQYF,TGTGCCAGCAGCACGCCCACAGGGGGCCAAGAGACCCAGTACTTC
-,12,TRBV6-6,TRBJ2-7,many,CASSRATYEQYF,TGTGCCAGCAGTCGAGCAACCTACGAGCAGTACTTC
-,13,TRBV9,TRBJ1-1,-,CASGTGQGTEAFF,TGTGCCAGCGGGACGGGGCAGGGCACTGAAGCTTTCTTT
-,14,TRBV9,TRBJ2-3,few,CASSSRYSPDTQYF,TGTGCCAGCAGCTCCCGGTATAGCCCTGATACGCAGTATTTT
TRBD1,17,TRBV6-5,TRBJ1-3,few,CASSSGQGVYGGNTIYF,TGTGCCAGCAGTTCGGGACAGGGGGTCTACGGTGGAAACACCATATATTTT
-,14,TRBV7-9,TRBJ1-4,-,CASSPKGRDEKLFF,TGTGCCAGCAGCCCCAAGGGGAGGGACGAAAAACTGTTTTTT
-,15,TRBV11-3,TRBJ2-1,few,CASSFGEVIYNEQFF,TGTGCCAGCAGCTTTGGAGAGGTCATCTACAATGAGCAGTTCTTC
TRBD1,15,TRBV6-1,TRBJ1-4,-,CASSTRDRESEKLFF,TGTGCCAGCAGTACAAGGGACAGGGAGAGTGAAAAACTGTTTTTT